Each of the 24 T cell receptor beta chains below was sequenced from the same sample in a study of blood T cell repertoires in COVID-19. Assay: immunoSEQ multiplex PCR; the TCRdb copy retains only in-frame clones and omits some. The table records fewer than 130,000 clones, roughly 80% of them present only once. Sequencing used peripheral blood. The receptors derive from a woman in her sixties or seventies with acute or convalescent COVID-19.

The chain employs TRBV13 and TRBJ2-5; 8 bases fit TRBD1. Trimming at V came to 4 bases and at J to 2 bases, leaving 6 bases not matched to a gene. Germline assignment: CDR1 PRHDT and CDR2 FYEKMQ (reference sequence). The CDR3 runs 15 residues. Here the CDR3 reads CASSSTGEQQETQYF. Here the CDR3 DNA reads TGTGCCAGCAGCTCGACAGGGGAACAACAAGAGACCCAGTACTTC.

The chain recombines TRBV30 with TRBJ1-5; 7 bases fit TRBD1. From germline, CDR1 is GTSNPN and CDR2 SVGIG (reference sequence). The CDR3 extends over 14 amino acids. Trimming took 0 bases from V and 6 from J; bases not matched to a gene: 5. CDR3 DNA sequence: TGTGCCTGGAGTGTGGGACAGTTTCTTCAGCCCCAGCATTTT. This codes for CAWSVGQFLQPQHF.

This clone showed up just once. CDR3: CAWSIETGWGYTF. The CDR3 bases are TGTGCCTGGAGTATTGAGACAGGGTGGGGCTACACCTTC. The gene calls are TRBV30 and TRBJ1-2; TRBD1 matches 7 bases. Trimming removed 2 bases from V and 8 bases from J; junction bases left unmatched: 8. The CDR3 sequence is 13 residues long. The germline V gene encodes CDR1 GTSNPN and CDR2 SVGIG (reference sequence).

V gene TRBV4-2 combines with J gene TRBJ2-7; the D gene is possibly TRBD2 (5 bases). The V end lost 0 bases, the J end lost 2 bases, and 5 bases lay between the germline ends. The CDR3 has 13 residues. Germline loops: CDR1 LGHNA, CDR2 YNFKEQ. CDR3 protein: CASSQERAYEQYF. The CDR3 DNA reads TGTGCCAGCAGCCAAGAGAGGGCCTACGAGCAGTACTTC.

The J gene is TRBJ2-7, the V gene TRBV4-3; 10 bases match TRBD1. Per the germline V gene, CDR1 is LGHNA and CDR2 is YSLEER. The CDR3 has 16 residues. V lost 3 bases, J lost 2 bases, and 7 bases stayed unmatched. The CDR3 protein is CASSQDTGQGAYEQYF. Written as DNA, the CDR3 is TGCGCCAGCAGCCAGGATACCGGACAGGGGGCCTACGAGCAGTACTTC.

The V gene is TRBV9, the J gene TRBJ1-6; D possibly corresponds to TRBD1 (5 bases). The CDR3 spans 14 residues. Germline V gene data show CDR1 as SGDLS and CDR2 as YYNGEE. V lost 7 bases, J lost 10 bases, and 18 bases lay in between. In DNA form, the CDR3 reads TGTGCCAGCGCCCCGGGGGAGGGAAGATCACCCCTCCACTTT. It yields the protein CASAPGEGRSPLHF. The entire variable domain, with the rest obtained from reference TRBV9 and TRBJ1-6, is as follows: DSGVTQTPKHLITATGQRVTLRCSPRSGDLSVYWYQQSLDQGLQFLIQYYNGEERAKGNILERFSAQQFPDLHSELNLSSLELGDSALYFCASAPGEGRSPLHFGNGTRLTVT.

The V call is TRBV28, the J call TRBJ2-7, with a weak D call TRBD2 (6 bases). The V gene's germline CDR1 is MDHEN and CDR2 SYDVKM. The CDR3 is 14 amino acids. V dropped 5 bases and J dropped 6 bases, with 17 bases sitting between them. This CDR3 reads CASSVGRMGGEQYF. The CDR3 nucleotides are TGTGCCAGCAGTGTAGGGCGGATGGGGGGCGAGCAGTACTTC.

CDR3 region: CASSPQGNYGYTF. Written as DNA, the CDR3 is TGTGCCAGCTCACCTCAGGGTAACTATGGCTACACCTTC. The genes are TRBV18 and TRBJ1-2; D may be TRBD1 (5 bases). The ends were cut back, 3 bases at V and 1 base at J, with 6 bases in the middle. This CDR3 contains 13 residues. Germline V gene lookup returns CDR1 KGHSH and CDR2 LQKENI.

V is TRBV4-1 and J is TRBJ1-5; possibly TRBD1 for D (6 bases). Trimming removed 0 bases at V and 16 bases at J, with 22 bases between. The CDR3 has 15 residues. The germline gives CDR1 MGHRA, CDR2 YSYEKL. Here the CDR3 reads CASSQDFLQGSAIHF. The CDR3 bases are TGCGCCAGCAGCCAAGACTTTCTCCAGGGGTCTGCCATACATTTT.

This clone was seen only a few times. This chain links TRBV19 with TRBJ1-2; D remains unclear. CDR3 size: 10 residues. CDR1 and CDR2 from the germline V gene are LNHDA and SQIVND (reference sequence). Trimming removed 10 bases at V and 3 bases at J, with 6 bases between. CDR3 sequence (DNA): TGTGCCACGAGGCACTATGGCTACACCTTC. Translated: CATRHYGYTF.

This chain uses TRBV7-2 with TRBJ2-3; unclear D gene. This CDR3 is built from 14 residues. Germline CDR1 and CDR2: SGHTA and FQGNSA. Deletions cut 1 base from V and 3 bases from J, with 8 bases between. CDR3 bases: TGTGCCAGCAGCTTAGGTATCCGGACAGATACGCAGTATTTT. The encoded protein is CASSLGIRTDTQYF.

The gene calls are TRBV28 and TRBJ1-2; D uncertain. Germline lookup yields CDR1 MDHEN and CDR2 SYDVKM. V was pared by 5 bases and J by 5 bases, with 9 bases between. This CDR3 is built from 12 residues. The CDR3 protein is CASSQTGYGYTF. DNA of the CDR3: TGTGCCAGCAGTCAAACGGGATATGGCTACACCTTC.

Comment on this clone: Additional DNA sequences in this sample encode the identical CDR3. The chain employs TRBV5-4 and TRBJ1-2; D is uncertain. Per the germline V gene, CDR1 is SGHNT and CDR2 is YYREEE (reference sequence). Between the trimmed V and J ends, which lost 1 base and 2 bases, there was a span of 6 bases. This CDR3 is built from 13 residues. CDR3 sequence (DNA): TGTGCCAGCAGCTTGCCCGCGAACTATGGCTACACCTTC. It specifies CASSLPANYGYTF.

This clone showed up just a few times. V and J are TRBV6-5 and TRBJ2-3, with a weak D call TRBD2 (6 bases). Germline V gene data show CDR1 as MNHEY and CDR2 as SVGAGI. The V end was cut by 6 bases, the J end by 5 bases, with 15 bases between. The length of the CDR3 is 14 residues. The CDR3 DNA reads as TGTGCCAGCAGGGAGGGGTTTTGGGGAGATACGCAGTATTTT. It translates to CASREGFWGDTQYF.

The chain joins TRBV19 to TRBJ2-3; possible D gene TRBD2, 6 bases. The CDR3 totals 15 residues. CDR1 and CDR2 from the germline V gene are LNHDA and SQIVND (reference sequence). V dropped 5 bases and J dropped 1 base, with 13 bases sitting between them. The CDR3 protein is CASSRRRGRTDTQYF. The CDR3, as DNA: TGTGCCAGTAGTCGGCGGAGGGGACGCACAGATACGCAGTATTTT.

This chain links TRBV9 with TRBJ2-1, with D perhaps TRBD2 (5 bases). V lost 3 bases, J lost 6 bases, and 16 bases lay in between. There are 15 residues in the CDR3. Germline V CDR1 and CDR2: SGDLS, YYNGEE. The CDR3 nucleotides are TGTGCCAGCAGCGCGCTGACGGGGATCCCCAATGAGCAGTTCTTC. This sequence encodes CASSALTGIPNEQFF.

V is TRBV5-1 and J is TRBJ1-5; 9 positions agree with TRBD1. Germline V CDR1 and CDR2: SGHRS, YFSETQ. This CDR3 is built from 20 residues. V shed 1 base and J 2 bases; nucleotides not matched to a gene: 16. Written as DNA, the CDR3 is TGCGCCAGCAGCTTGAGGTGGTCAGGGACAGGGACCGATGGCAATCAGCCCCAGCATTTT. It translates to CASSLRWSGTGTDGNQPQHF.

The chain employs TRBV2 and TRBJ2-1; 8 bases agree with TRBD1. V lost 6 bases to trimming and J lost 8 bases; unmatched junction nucleotides: 3. This CDR3 comprises 12 residues. Germline V gene lookup returns CDR1 SNHLY and CDR2 FYNNEI. The CDR3 loop is CASRAGGDEQFF. CDR3 nucleotides: TGTGCCAGCAGGGCAGGGGGCGATGAGCAGTTCTTC.

This clone has only one observation. V is TRBV10-3 and J is TRBJ2-5; the D gene is possibly TRBD2 (6 bases). The CDR3 extends over 13 amino acids. Germline V gene sequence: CDR1 ENHRY, CDR2 SYGVKD. V lost 11 bases and J 7 bases, leaving 20 bases between the germline ends. CDR3 loop: CAAWDSELVTQYF. CDR3 sequence (DNA): TGTGCCGCATGGGACTCCGAGCTTGTGACCCAGTACTTC.

This chain connects TRBV28 to TRBJ1-2, with D tentatively TRBD1 (6 bases). V lost 1 base and J 4 bases, leaving 19 bases between the germline ends. The CDR3 sequence is 17 residues long. Germline V lookup: CDR1 MDHEN, CDR2 SYDVKM. The CDR3 sequence is CASSLSSPTGKGYGYTF. The CDR3 DNA sequence: TGTGCCAGCAGTTTATCCTCTCCCACAGGGAAGGGCTATGGCTACACCTTC.

V usage is TRBV9 and J usage is TRBJ2-7; 8 bases match TRBD1. There are 15 residues in the CDR3. V lost 4 bases, J lost 0 bases, and 6 bases stayed unmatched. Germline values: CDR1 SGDLS, CDR2 YYNGEE. The CDR3 DNA reads as TGTGCCAGCAGCCCCAGACAGGGGCACTCCTACGAGCAGTACTTC. This codes for CASSPRQGHSYEQYF. The full variable domain, rest sourced from reference TRBV9 and TRBJ2-7, is DSGVTQTPKHLITATGQRVTLRCSPRSGDLSVYWYQQSLDQGLQFLIQYYNGEERAKGNILERFSAQQFPDLHSELNLSSLELGDSALYFCASSPRQGHSYEQYFGPGTRLTVT.

This rearrangement joins TRBV13 to TRBJ2-1; 9 nucleotides agree with TRBD2. CDR1 and CDR2 from the germline V gene are PRHDT and FYEKMQ (reference sequence). This CDR3 is built from 15 residues. V lost 3 bases and J lost 4; bases outside the gene matches: 4. CDR3 DNA: TGTGCCAGCAGCTTGGGTCTAGCGGGGTACAATGAGCAGTTCTTC. It yields the protein CASSLGLAGYNEQFF. Full variable domain (outside the CDR3, taken from reference TRBV13 and TRBJ2-1): AAGVIQSPRHLIKEKRETATLKCYPIPRHDTVYWYQQGPGQDPQFLISFYEKMQSDKGSIPDRFSAQQFSDYHSELNMSSLELGDSALYFCASSLGLAGYNEQFFGPGTRLTVL.

This clone was counted a single time. The chain uses TRBV13 and TRBJ1-6; D is undetermined. CDR1 and CDR2 from the germline V gene are PRHDT and FYEKMQ (reference sequence). Trimming pared 4 bases from V and 6 bases from J, leaving 16 bases between. CDR3 size: 16 residues. DNA for the CDR3: TGTGCCAGCAGCTCCCAATTTGGACGGGGTAATTCACCCCTCCACTTT. Translation gives CASSSQFGRGNSPLHF.

This clone was detected a few times. The chain has TRBV21-1 and TRBJ1-3; TRBD1 reflects the table's D call only, with no check against the DNA. TRBV21-1 represents a pseudogene. This CDR3 is built from 14 residues. The CDR3 loop is CASSRTGALGTIYF. The CDR3 DNA reads as TGTGCCAGCAGCAGGACAGGAGCCCTCGGCACCATATATTTT.